The following is a T cell receptor beta chain sequence with its context. Trimming took 2 bases from V and 0 from J; bases not matched to a gene: 3. The germline V gene has CDR1 SGHRS and CDR2 YFSETQ. CDR3 length equals 16 residues. These data come from a study of identical twins. Unique molecular identifiers were present on the cDNA, and a universal primer site came from template switching. TCRdb reprocessed the 5' RACE reads via MiXCR and lists one record per CDR3 protein. The table has some 460,000 distinct CDR3 sequences, more than 13% seen once. In addition, the sample was reused for a study of yellow fever vaccine responses in identical twins. From that paper: Twins' vaccine T cell responses reportedly seemed partly convergent and partly personalized.

The chain has TRBV5-1 and TRBJ2-3, with TRBD2 matching over 10 bases. The clonotype originates from a woman under 30 in good health. The sequenced material came from CD4+ T cells sorted from blood. The chain's CDR3 is CASSFGLAASTDTQYF. DNA for the CDR3: TGCGCCAGCAGCTTCGGACTAGCGGCTAGCACAGATACGCAGTATTTT.